These 4 T cell receptor beta chains came from one sample sequenced in a study of cytomegalovirus exposure and HLA in healthy donors. The PCR made use of 60 Vbeta and 13 Jbeta primers. TCRdb keeps only in-frame clones here, not all; method: immunoSEQ multiplex PCR. The repertoire holds about 160,000 clones, with roughly 82% as singletons. The sample was PBMCs. All receptors come from a woman aged 45-65 years in good health and CMV-seropositive.

This clone has just one count. Here the CDR3 DNA reads TGTGCCAGCAGATTGACAGGGGGGAATCAGCCCCAGCATTTT. It encodes CASRLTGGNQPQHF. The rearrangement joins TRBV6-5 to TRBJ1-5; TRBD1 matches 9 bases. The junction had 4 bases not matched to a gene; V was cut back by 6 bases and J by 4 bases. This CDR3 region has 14 residues. Germline CDR1 and CDR2: MNHEY and SVGAGI.

The chain recombines TRBV6-5 with TRBJ2-3; 7 bases match TRBD1. Per the germline V gene, CDR1 is MNHEY and CDR2 is SVGAGI. The CDR3 spans 14 residues. V trimming: 5 bases; J trimming: 0 bases; junction bases outside the gene matches: 2. The CDR3 nucleotides are TGTGCCAGCAGTCAGGGGGACAGCACAGATACGCAGTATTTT. It encodes CASSQGDSTDTQYF.

The V gene is TRBV4-1, the J gene TRBJ1-3; 8 positions agree with TRBD1. Looked up from germline, CDR1 is MGHRA and CDR2 is YSYEKL. The CDR3 sequence is 15 residues long. V trimming: 3 bases; J trimming: 2 bases; junction bases outside the gene matches: 3. The CDR3 reads CASSQADRAGNTIYF. In DNA, the CDR3 is TGCGCCAGCAGCCAGGCGGACAGGGCTGGAAACACCATATATTTT.

The chain's CDR3 is CASSPTGEYYGYTF. Here the CDR3 DNA reads TGTGCCAGCAGCCCCACAGGAGAATACTATGGCTACACCTTC. This sequence joins TRBV5-8 and TRBJ1-2; tentatively, D is TRBD1 (5 bases). The CDR3 sequence is 14 residues long. V was cut by 4 bases and J by 3 bases, with 13 bases left in between. The germline CDR1 and CDR2 sequences are SGHTS and YDEGEE.